This paragraph covers one T cell receptor (beta chain) sequence. Researchers ran the PCR with 60 Vbeta and 13 Jbeta primers. Sequencing was performed with immunoSEQ multiplex PCR; in TCRdb, only in-frame clones are kept and a portion is missing. Here the sample spans 35,000 to 40,000 clones, roughly nine tenths being singletons. The source of the sample is a study of cytomegalovirus exposure and HLA in healthy donors. In the study overall: Researchers found that about 84% of just under 400 genotyped donors fell within the Caucasian-associated ancestry cluster.

The receptor was isolated from a woman in her late teens or twenties in good health and CMV-seronegative. The sample consisted of PBMCs.

The CDR3 region is CASSTRLADYSTDTQYF. The CDR3 nucleotides read TGTGCCAGCAGTACCCGACTAGCAGACTATAGCACAGATACGCAGTATTTT. The chain has TRBV27 and TRBJ2-3, with TRBD2 matching 7 bases. The CDR3 loop spans 17 amino acids. Per germline, CDR1 MNHEY and CDR2 SMNVEV (reference sequence). Trimming cost V 5 bases and J 0 bases; bases outside gene matches: 11.